The T cell receptor (beta chain) under discussion was sequenced for a study of shared clonotypes between healthy human individuals. Overall study results and limits: A few donors had 5% to 6.5% of their naive CD4 clonotypes in common. Donor clonotype sharing was expected to depend on sequencing depth.

Measured with immunoSEQ multiplex PCR; TCRdb has only the in-frame clones, and not every one. This table has under 750,000 clones, over 55% appearing once. A CD45RA+ naive subset and a CD45RA-negative memory subset were split from CD4+ cells. The CDR3 length is 13 residues. Trimming removed 4 bases at V and 1 base at J, with 8 bases between. Germline CDR1 SGHTA, CDR2 FQGTGA. As concerns this clone: What it binds is unknown.

The chain carries TRBV7-3 and TRBJ2-7; possibly TRBD1 for D (5 bases). The TCR was taken from a woman aged 30 to 39 in good health. What was sequenced was memory CD4+ T cells sorted from blood. Regarding subset: CD45RA-negative fraction. CDR3: CASSSGSSYEQYF. The CDR3 DNA follows: TGTGCCAGCAGCTCAGGGTCTTCCTACGAGCAGTACTTC.